This entry describes one TCR beta chain. The antigen remains unidentified. This CDR3 is built from 14 residues. V was cut by 4 bases and J by 2 bases, with 12 bases left in between. Germline V gene lookup returns CDR1 SNHLY and CDR2 FYNNEI. This sample was taken from a study of T-cell reconstitution after alpha-beta-depleted transplantation in children. General observations from the study: T-cell numbers and diversity one year post-transplant derived largely from freshly generated T cells.

As it was prepared, the TCRbeta library received unique molecular identifiers. TCRdb called the PCR reads again in MiXCR, with one record for every CDR3 protein. This sample has about 300,000 distinct CDR3 sequences; 6% to 10% occur once, and the top ten carry 8.5% to 9.5%. This clonotype was sampled from a female patient aged 2-15 years who had a stem cell transplant for Fanconi anemia, so the T cells may come from the graft donor. The sample was peripheral blood, taken 360 days after TCRalphabeta/CD19-depleted stem cell transplant. The chain links TRBV2 to TRBJ2-7, with D perhaps matching TRBD1 (5 bases). The CDR3 DNA is TGTGCCAGCAGTGTCTCAGGGTACACCTACGAGCAGTACTTC. Encoded protein: CASSVSGYTYEQYF. The full variable domain, its missing parts supplied by reference TRBV2 and TRBJ2-7, is EPEVTQTPSHQVTQMGQEVILRCVPISNHLYFYWYRQILGQKVEFLVSFYNNEISEKSEIFDDQFSVERPDGSNFTLKIRSTKLEDSAMYFCASSVSGYTYEQYFGPGTRLTVT.